This TCR beta chain stems from a study of T cells in Graves' hyperthyroidism and ophthalmopathy. General study results and limits: Most clonotypes that expanded in the thyroid above 0.001 also showed up in blood.

Amplification of TCR beta CDR3 regions used RNA as the template. HTBI primers drove first-round RT-PCR of the TCR CDR3. TCRdb re-called the multiplex PCR reads through MiXCR, storing one row per CDR3 protein. This table has under 250,000 distinct CDR3 sequences, almost 25% appearing once. This CDR3 region has 15 residues. The J segment lost 5 bases and the V segment lost 3 bases, leaving 9 bases of the junction unmatched. Germline lookup yields CDR1 SGHAT and CDR2 FQNNGV. This clonotype has at least ten counts. No antigen is known for it. Uncontrolled infections, other autoimmune diseases, pregnancy or lactation led to exclusion of patients. Extraction of PBMCs used about 9.2 ml of fresh peripheral blood.

The TCR was taken from a woman in her 40s with Graves' ophthalmopathy. The sequencing input was blood. J is TRBJ2-5 and V is TRBV11-2; 7 nucleotides agree with TRBD1. CDR3 in DNA: TGTGCCAGCAGCTTCTCGACAGGGTTGAGGGAGACCCAGTACTTC. Translation gives CASSFSTGLRETQYF.